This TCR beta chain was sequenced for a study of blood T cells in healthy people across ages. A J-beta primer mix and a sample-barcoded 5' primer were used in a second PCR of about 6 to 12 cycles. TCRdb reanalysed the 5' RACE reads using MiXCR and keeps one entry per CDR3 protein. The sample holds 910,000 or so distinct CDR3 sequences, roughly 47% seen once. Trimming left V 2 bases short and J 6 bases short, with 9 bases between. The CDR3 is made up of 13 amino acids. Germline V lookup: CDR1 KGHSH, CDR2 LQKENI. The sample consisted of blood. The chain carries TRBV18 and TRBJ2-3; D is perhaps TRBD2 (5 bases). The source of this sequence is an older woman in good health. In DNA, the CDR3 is TGTGCCAGCTCACCATCCGGGGTGGATACGCAGTATTTT. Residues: CASSPSGVDTQYF.